This TCR beta chain was captured in a study of cytomegalovirus exposure and HLA in healthy donors. CDR3 length equals 14 residues. Germline-derived CDR1 and CDR2 are MDHEN and SYDVKM. V was clipped by 6 bases and J by 3 bases; unmatched bases: 8. PCR amplification relied on 60 Vbeta primers (plus 13 Jbeta primers). Only in-frame clones appear in the TCRdb table, and some are missing; sequencing was by immunoSEQ multiplex PCR. The sample shows 100,000 or so clones, about 80% of them seen only once. Healthy bone marrow donors made up the donor group. Overall study results and limits: Rarity held for most TCR sequences, but there were some public TCRs that occurred in many donors.

Of note for this clone: As yet, its antigen is unknown.

Sequencing was performed on PBMCs. The V and J genes are TRBV28 and TRBJ2-7; 7 bases fit TRBD1. The sequence was obtained from a man aged 35-49 years in good health and CMV-seronegative. The DNA for the CDR3 is TGTGCCAGCAGATCCAGGGGGTCCGACTACGAGCAGTACGTC. This codes for CASRSRGSDYEQYV.